The following is a T cell receptor (beta chain) sequence with its context. The antigen it binds to is not known. Base qualities were left out, and no much larger clone turns up one base away. Genomic DNA was extracted from sorted cells for sequencing of the TCRbeta CDR3 region. TCRbeta CDR3 regions were sequenced using the immunoSEQ Assay. What TCRdb holds here is the immuneACCESS table cut down to in-frame rearrangements. Part of the clones is not present; checked against another copy, under half of the missing clones reflect an unresolved V gene, and the others are unexplained. The sample has roughly 70,000 clones on record, roughly 87% of them singletons. The biggest ten clones account for about 4% of the sample. V lost 4 bases and J lost 3 bases, and the count of bases not matched to a germline gene is 4. The germline V gene gives CDR1 as SGHRS and CDR2 as YFSETQ. CDR3 length: 15 amino acids, cysteine to phenylalanine. This entry keeps only the CDR3 DNA: 45 bases, framed from base 1.

This specimen comes from a study of OX40 agonist ivuxolimab in advanced cancers. A note on the overall study: Ivuxolimab was an agonistic, fully human IgG2 monoclonal antibody directed against OX40 (CD134), a costimulatory receptor. The paper covers the monotherapy dose-escalation part of the phase I ivuxolimab trial, which included N of about 50 patients. Three dose-escalation patients achieved partial responses, one with hepatocellular carcinoma and two with cutaneous melanoma. Peripheral TCRbeta sequencing aimed to test whether ivuxolimab altered TCR sequence diversity and caused clonal T-cell expansion. Among the approximately 50 dose-escalation patients, approximately 20 had hepatocellular carcinoma, about 15 melanoma, 9 renal cell carcinoma and 9 head and neck cancer. Intravenous ivuxolimab was administered to patients every 2 weeks at six dose levels: 0.01, 0.1, 0.3, 1.5, 3 and 10 mg/kg. In the dose-escalation cohort, over 65% of patients were male, and the mean age was approximately 64 years, with a range of about 20 to 90. Patients were allowed to have had prior anti-PD-1, anti-PD-L1 or anti-CTLA-4 therapy, and 40% of the dose-escalation patients had been treated with checkpoint inhibitors.

Overall results and qualifications from the work: After ivuxolimab, expanded clones were on average more numerous among CD8+ T cells than among CD4+ T cells. The antigen specificity of the clonally expanded peripheral T cells was not determined. Low levels of normalized T-cell clonal expansion were also seen in some nonresponding patients. Partial responders in the 0.1-3.0 mg/kg groups had among the lowest normalized peripheral clonal expansion, especially among CD8+ T cells. At doses of 0.1 to 3.0 mg/kg, clonal expansion of both CD4+ and CD8+ T cells in blood was seen between baseline and week 6.

Patients with autoimmune disease history or receiving systemic immunosuppression were excluded from the trial. Peripheral blood for TCR sequencing was drawn from every dose cohort at baseline, at cycle 4 day 1 and at cycle 7 day 1. Samples came from an open-label, multicenter, first-in-human phase I dose-escalation trial of ivuxolimab. Adults with locally advanced or metastatic head and neck squamous cell, hepatocellular, melanoma or renal cell carcinoma were enrolled in the trial. Before TCR sequencing, CD4+ and CD8+ T cells were separately sorted from peripheral blood. The receptor was isolated from an adult with an advanced solid tumor such as melanoma, head and neck, liver or kidney cancer. Sample: CD4+ or CD8+ T cells sorted from blood, taken in a trial of the OX40 agonist ivuxolimab. Here the chain combines TRBV5-1 and TRBJ1-3, with 10 middle bases fitting TRBD1. The CDR3 in this case is CASSERTGGGNTIYF. The base sequence is TGCGCCAGCAGCGAGCGGACAGGGGGTGGAAACACCATATATTTT.